Listed here are 12 T cell receptor beta chains from one sample, sequenced in a study of blood T cell repertoires in COVID-19. Generated by immunoSEQ multiplex PCR, the TCRdb table keeps only in-frame clones and is missing some. The sample contains under 200,000 clones, 70% to 90% of which appear only once. Sequencing input: peripheral blood. These receptors originate from a man aged 55 to 70 with active or convalescent COVID-19.

V is TRBV29-1 and J is TRBJ1-2; D perhaps matches TRBD1 (5 bases). CDR3 length equals 16 residues. The V gene's germline CDR1 is SQVTM and CDR2 ANQGSEA. V was clipped by 7 bases and J by 0 bases, with 21 bases between them. CDR3 sequence: CSAGGMQPTSNYGYTF. CDR3 DNA: TGCAGCGCCGGGGGAATGCAGCCTACTTCTAACTATGGCTACACCTTC.

The J gene is TRBJ2-2, the V gene TRBV5-1, with 7 bases that match TRBD1. Germline loops: CDR1 SGHRS, CDR2 YFSETQ. V lost 4 bases to trimming and J lost 5 bases; unmatched junction nucleotides: 11. CDR3 size: 16 residues. The DNA of the CDR3 is TGCGCCAGCAGCCCCCACCGGGACAGTACAACCGGGGAGCTGTTTTTT. Protein sequence: CASSPHRDSTTGELFF.

The chain combines TRBV30 with TRBJ1-5, with a possible D match to TRBD1 (5 bases). The CDR3 runs 15 residues. Trimming shortened V by 2 bases and J by 0 bases, and 11 bases separated the two germline ends. Germline loops: CDR1 GTSNPN, CDR2 SVGIG (reference sequence). For the CDR3, the DNA is TGTGCCTGGAGTCGTGACAGAAATAGCAATCAGCCCCAGCATTTT. Its translation: CAWSRDRNSNQPQHF.

The chain employs TRBV9 and TRBJ1-1; 7 nucleotides agree with TRBD1. The CDR3 runs 15 residues. Germline V gene sequence: CDR1 SGDLS, CDR2 YYNGEE. With 0 bases clipped from V and 7 bases from J, the junction kept 9 bases outside the gene matches. The CDR3 is CASSVDPTGLVEAFF. The CDR3 region has the DNA TGTGCCAGCAGCGTAGACCCGACAGGGTTGGTTGAAGCTTTCTTT. Full variable domain (outside the CDR3, taken from reference TRBV9 and TRBJ1-1): DSGVTQTPKHLITATGQRVTLRCSPRSGDLSVYWYQQSLDQGLQFLIQYYNGEERAKGNILERFSAQQFPDLHSELNLSSLELGDSALYFCASSVDPTGLVEAFFGQGTRLTVV.

In DNA, the CDR3 is TGTGCCAGCAGCCCGAGGACGGGACAGAATGTCCGTGGCTACACCTTC. Translated, it gives CASSPRTGQNVRGYTF. The chain links TRBV7-9 to TRBJ1-2; 7 bases match TRBD1. Germline V CDR1 and CDR2: SEHNR, FQNEAQ (reference sequence). The J segment lost 7 bases and the V segment lost 5 bases, leaving 16 bases of the junction unmatched. The length of the CDR3 is 16 residues.

The chain joins TRBV5-1 to TRBJ2-2, with D perhaps TRBD2 (5 bases). The CDR3 runs 15 residues. Germline values: CDR1 SGHRS, CDR2 YFSETQ. The V and J ends lost 1 base and 4 bases respectively, with 11 bases between them. CDR3 DNA: TGCGCCAGCAGCTTGAGGACGGGGATCACCGGGGAGCTGTTTTTT. Translation gives CASSLRTGITGELFF.

V usage is TRBV24-1 and J usage is TRBJ1-3; 7 bases align to TRBD1. V lost 4 bases, J lost 5 bases, and 7 bases stayed unmatched. Per the germline V gene, CDR1 is KGHDR and CDR2 is SFDVKD. The CDR3 is 15 amino acids. CDR3 amino acids: CATSDLGQKRNTIYF. CDR3 sequence (DNA): TGTGCCACCAGTGACTTGGGACAGAAGAGAAACACCATATATTTT.

V gene TRBV4-2 combines with J gene TRBJ2-3; TRBD2 aligns across 10 bases. Germline values: CDR1 LGHNA, CDR2 YNFKEQ. CDR3 size: 14 residues. J lost 6 bases, V lost 0 bases, and 0 bases had no gene match. CDR3 region: CASSQELAGDTQYF. The DNA of the CDR3 is TGTGCCAGCAGCCAAGAACTAGCGGGGGATACGCAGTATTTT.

The V call is TRBV20-1, the J call TRBJ2-2; 12 bases are shared with TRBD1. The CDR3 contains 17 residues. V was pared by 3 bases and J by 7 bases, with 12 bases of the junction left unmatched. Germline CDR1 and CDR2: DFQATT and SNEGSKA (reference sequence). In nucleotides, the CDR3 is TGCAGTGCTAGTCCGGGACAGGGGGCGGTAAGGGTCGGGGAGCTGTTTTTT. Its protein is CSASPGQGAVRVGELFF.

This chain uses TRBV5-4 with TRBJ1-2; 9 positions match TRBD1. CDR1 and CDR2 (germline): SGHNT, YYREEE (reference sequence). The CDR3 is 15 amino acids. V trimming: 2 bases; J trimming: 7 bases; junction bases outside the gene matches: 9. For the CDR3, the DNA is TGTGCCAGCAGCTTTGACAGGGGGATCGGAGGTGGCTACACCTTC. Residues: CASSFDRGIGGGYTF. Full variable domain (outside the CDR3, taken from reference TRBV5-4 and TRBJ1-2): ETGVTQSPTHLIKTRGQQVTLRCSSQSGHNTVSWYQQALGQGPQFIFQYYREEENGRGNFPPRFSGLQFPNYSSELNVNALELDDSALYLCASSFDRGIGGGYTFGSGTRLTVV.

J is TRBJ2-5 and V is TRBV5-1; TRBD2 aligns across 10 bases. The CDR3 is made up of 17 amino acids. J gave up 4 bases and V 0 bases, and 9 bases lay outside the gene matches. Germline V lookup: CDR1 SGHRS, CDR2 YFSETQ. The CDR3 DNA sequence: TGCGCCAGCAGCTTGGGGCTAGCGGGGGTTCTTGGAGAGACCCAGTACTTC. Its protein is CASSLGLAGVLGETQYF.

CDR3 sequence: CASRSGRGGLTGELFF. Written as DNA, the CDR3 is TGTGCCAGTAGGTCTGGTAGAGGGGGCCTCACCGGGGAGCTGTTTTTT. The chain couples TRBV19 to TRBJ2-2; 7 positions match TRBD1. Germline loops: CDR1 LNHDA, CDR2 SQIVND (reference sequence). Losses at the gene ends were 6 bases for V and 4 bases for J; bases not matched to a gene: 11. CDR3 length: 16 amino acids.